This TCR beta chain was identified during a study of PD-L1 blockade in urothelial cancer. At the level of the study: Males with urothelial cancer arising in the bladder constituted about 85% of the roughly 29 patients. Blood underwent analysis 3 weeks (second dose) and 6 weeks after treatment began.

Time point of the sample: pretreatment peripheral blood. Synthetic TCR analog templates were added to each PCR reaction. Here immunoSEQ multiplex PCR was the method, and the copy in TCRdb shows in-frame clones only, minus some. The sample holds around 100,000 clones, 90% seen once. This receptor was taken from a man between 60 and 75 years old with urothelial cancer. Source: PBMCs, taken around atezolizumab (anti-PD-L1) treatment.

CDR3 DNA sequence: TGTGCCAGCAGACCCATGCCAGGAGGTGAGCAGTTCTTC. As protein: CASRPMPGGEQFF. The chain uses TRBV28 and TRBJ2-1; D is perhaps TRBD2 (5 bases). The CDR3 spans 13 residues. V was pared by 6 bases and J by 9 bases, with 15 bases between. CDR1 is MDHEN and CDR2 is SYDVKM in the germline V gene.